The 30 T cell receptor beta chains below were found in one sample sequenced in a study of Ad26.COV2.S vaccination and SARS-CoV-2 variants. The treatment: around 19 received Ad26.COV2.S at low or high dose, single or two shots; a few received placebo; per-sample allocation not given. Sample collection was performed on day 63 after the first vaccine or placebo injection. Method: immunoSEQ multiplex PCR; TCRdb's copy keeps in-frame clones and lacks some. This table has 300,000 to 450,000 clones, more than 75% appearing once. The material sequenced was peripheral blood, taken in a trial of Ad26.COV2.S vaccine versus placebo. These receptor sequences come from a person between 18 and 59 years old who received the Ad26.COV2.S COVID-19 vaccine or a placebo.

The J gene is TRBJ2-5, the V gene TRBV5-1; TRBD1 aligns across 9 bases. V lost 7 bases to trimming and J lost 3 bases; unmatched junction nucleotides: 10. CDR3 length equals 15 residues. CDR1 SGHRS and CDR2 YFSETQ come from the germline V gene. For the CDR3, the DNA is TGCGCCAGCGCCCCGAAGCGGGACAGGGAAGAGACCCAGTACTTC. Amino acids: CASAPKRDREETQYF.

V usage is TRBV30 and J usage is TRBJ2-3; D possibly corresponds to TRBD2 (6 bases). The length of the CDR3 is 13 residues. V lost 3 bases and J lost 8, with 15 bases in between. The germline CDR1 and CDR2 sequences are GTSNPN and SVGIG (reference sequence). Here the CDR3 DNA reads TGTGCCTGGAGGGGAGGCACGGTGGGTACGCAGTATTTT. It specifies CAWRGGTVGTQYF.

The gene calls are TRBV11-3 and TRBJ1-1; a possible D gene is TRBD1 (6 bases). The V and J ends lost 5 bases and 1 base respectively, with 8 bases between them. CDR1 and CDR2 (germline): SGHNT, YENEEA. This CDR3 has 13 residues. The chain's CDR3 is CASSRGGNTEAFF. In DNA form, the CDR3 reads TGTGCCAGCAGCAGAGGGGGGAACACTGAAGCTTTCTTT.

V usage is TRBV7-6 and J usage is TRBJ1-2; the D is unclear. The CDR3 has 14 residues. Germline values: CDR1 SGHVS, CDR2 FNYEAQ. The germline V and J ends were trimmed by 5 bases and 3 bases, with 13 bases remaining between them. CDR3 sequence reads: CASSRGNHDYGYTF. The CDR3 DNA is TGTGCCAGCAGCCGCGGAAACCACGACTATGGCTACACCTTC.

V is TRBV2 and J is TRBJ2-2; 9 positions agree with TRBD2. The J segment lost 0 bases and the V segment lost 11 bases, leaving 10 bases of the junction unmatched. CDR1 is SNHLY, CDR2 FYNNEI, per germline. The CDR3 covers 16 residues. The CDR3 loop reads CASKKSGGPNTGELFF. The CDR3 DNA sequence: TGTGCCTCGAAAAAAAGCGGGGGGCCGAACACCGGGGAGCTGTTTTTT.

V gene TRBV5-5 combines with J gene TRBJ2-2, with TRBD1 identical over 10 bases. Germline lookup yields CDR1 SGHKS and CDR2 YYEKEE (reference sequence). This CDR3 is built from 15 residues. The J segment lost 6 bases and the V segment lost 4 bases, leaving 6 bases of the junction unmatched. In DNA form, the CDR3 reads TGTGCCAGCAGCCCCGGGACAGGGGCCCCCGGGGAGCTGTTTTTT. It translates to CASSPGTGAPGELFF.

The chain combines TRBV5-1 with TRBJ2-1, with a tentative D call TRBD1 (5 bases). The germline V gene encodes CDR1 SGHRS and CDR2 YFSETQ. The germline V and J ends were trimmed by 3 bases and 3 bases, with 13 bases remaining between them. CDR3 length equals 15 residues. The CDR3 coding sequence is TGCGCCAGCAGCTGGGGCCAGAGCAACTACAATGAGCAGTTCTTC. Translation: CASSWGQSNYNEQFF.

V gene TRBV2 combines with J gene TRBJ2-3; TRBD2 agrees at 8 bases. Trimming cost V 9 bases and J 2 bases; bases outside gene matches: 10. This CDR3 has 15 residues. The germline CDR1 and CDR2 sequences are SNHLY and FYNNEI. DNA of the CDR3: TGTGCCAGGGAAAAGCGGGGGAATATCACAGATACGCAGTATTTT. Translating it yields CAREKRGNITDTQYF.

The J gene is TRBJ2-1, the V gene TRBV7-8; the match to TRBD2 covers 15 bases. The germline gives CDR1 SGHVS, CDR2 FQNEAQ. With 4 bases clipped from V and 4 bases from J, the junction kept 8 bases outside the gene matches. CDR3 length: 18 amino acids. CDR3 loop: CASSSGLAGGIVYNEQFF. The CDR3, as DNA: TGTGCCAGCAGCTCTGGACTAGCGGGAGGGATCGTATACAATGAGCAGTTCTTC.

This chain connects TRBV2 to TRBJ1-3; D perhaps matches TRBD1 (5 bases). Per the germline V gene, CDR1 is SNHLY and CDR2 is FYNNEI. CDR3 length: 14 amino acids. The V end was cut by 3 bases, the J end by 1 base, with 7 bases between. CDR3 DNA sequence: TGTGCCAGCAGTGACAGGGCGTCTGGAAACACCATATATTTT. It yields the protein CASSDRASGNTIYF.

The chain joins TRBV7-5 to TRBJ2-2; the table gives TRBD2 as D, unverified against the DNA. TRBV7-5 is listed as a pseudogene. There are 16 residues in the CDR3. In nucleotides, the CDR3 is TGTGTCAGAAGCTTAGGCGGGGGGCGAGGCACCGGGGAGCTGTTTTTT. Protein product: CVRSLGGGRGTGELFF.

The rearrangement links TRBV28 to TRBJ2-2, with D perhaps given as TRBD1 or TRBD2 (5 bases each). Trimming removed 6 bases from V and 6 bases from J, with 20 bases in between. The CDR3 has 16 amino acids. Per germline, CDR1 MDHEN and CDR2 SYDVKM. The CDR3 region is CASRRPLGVTAGELFF. CDR3 nucleotides: TGTGCCAGCAGGCGCCCATTGGGGGTGACAGCCGGGGAGCTGTTTTTT.

The chain joins TRBV29-1 to TRBJ2-5; D may be TRBD2 (5 bases). The CDR3 has 14 residues. CDR1 is SQVTM, CDR2 ANQGSEA, per germline. V was pared by 7 bases and J by 4 bases, with 19 bases between. CDR3 in DNA: TGCAGCGCTTCATTACTAGGAGGCACAGAGACCCAGTACTTC. Its translation: CSASLLGGTETQYF.

This chain uses TRBV18 with TRBJ2-5; TRBD1 aligns across 9 bases. CDR1 is KGHSH, CDR2 LQKENI, per germline. V was clipped by 3 bases and J by 5 bases; unmatched bases: 7. This CDR3 comprises 15 residues. The CDR3 reads CASSPWDREWETQYF. The CDR3 DNA follows: TGTGCCAGCTCACCTTGGGACAGGGAGTGGGAGACCCAGTACTTC.

This clone has a handful of counts. In nucleotides, the CDR3 is TGTGCCAGCAGTTACTCGGGCCAGGGGCGCAGCAATGAGCAGTTCTTC. It is translated as CASSYSGQGRSNEQFF. This sequence joins TRBV6-5 and TRBJ2-1; possibly TRBD1 for D (6 bases). CDR3 length: 16 amino acids. Germline V gene data show CDR1 as MNHEY and CDR2 as SVGAGI. The V end lost 0 bases, the J end lost 6 bases, and 15 bases lay between the germline ends.

This rearrangement joins TRBV4-1 to TRBJ2-1, with 7 bases lining up with TRBD2. After removal of 0 bases from V and 5 bases from J, the junction contained 7 bases not matched to a gene. The CDR3 runs 16 residues. Germline lookup yields CDR1 MGHRA and CDR2 YSYEKL. The CDR3 DNA reads as TGCGCCAGCAGCCAAGAACCCGGGGGGTCCCACAATGAGCAGTTCTTC. As protein: CASSQEPGGSHNEQFF.

J is TRBJ2-2 and V is TRBV6-6, with 13 nucleotides matching TRBD2. Losses at the gene ends were 6 bases for V and 5 bases for J; bases not matched to a gene: 3. Germline V gene lookup returns CDR1 MNHNY and CDR2 SVGAGI (reference sequence). The CDR3 runs to 15 residues. The CDR3 nucleotides read TGTGCCAGCAGCTCGGGACTAGCGGGAACCGGGGAGCTGTTTTTT. This sequence encodes CASSSGLAGTGELFF.

The chain joins TRBV4-3 to TRBJ1-1; the D is unclear. Germline loops: CDR1 LGHNA, CDR2 YSLEER. V was shortened by 4 bases and J by 11 bases, with 17 bases between the two germline ends. This CDR3 comprises 13 residues. CDR3: CASSPSVSFGAFF. The CDR3 DNA reads as TGCGCCAGCAGCCCATCCGTCAGTTTCGGCGCTTTCTTT.

This clone was observed a few times. This sequence joins TRBV11-2 and TRBJ2-7, with a weak D call TRBD1 (5 bases). This CDR3 is built from 12 residues. Germline V CDR1 and CDR2: SGHAT, FQNNGV. Deletions cut 5 bases from V and 4 bases from J, with 9 bases between. The CDR3 nucleotides read TGTGCCAGCAGCCCAGCAGGGTACGAGCAGTACTTC. Protein product: CASSPAGYEQYF.

The chain is built from TRBV7-6 and TRBJ2-1, with D perhaps TRBD2 (6 bases). The CDR3 spans 15 residues. The germline V gene has CDR1 SGHVS and CDR2 FNYEAQ. The V end lost 1 base, the J end lost 6 bases, and 13 bases lay between the germline ends. In DNA, the CDR3 is TGTGCCAGCAGCTTAGGGGCGGAGGGAGTCAATGAGCAGTTCTTC. Protein: CASSLGAEGVNEQFF.

The genes are TRBV19 and TRBJ1-2; TRBD1 might be the D (6 bases). Germline lookup yields CDR1 LNHDA and CDR2 SQIVND (reference sequence). The CDR3 runs to 11 residues. Trimming shortened V by 8 bases and J by 5 bases, and 9 bases separated the two germline ends. The CDR3 sequence is CASRTVYGYTF. The CDR3 coding sequence is TGTGCCAGTCGGACAGTATATGGCTACACCTTC.

The rearrangement uses TRBV4-1 and TRBJ1-3, with a weak D call TRBD1 (6 bases). The CDR3 loop spans 18 amino acids. V lost 4 bases to trimming and J lost 6 bases, with 25 bases between them. The germline CDR1 and CDR2 sequences are MGHRA and YSYEKL. CDR3 sequence reads: CASSLVIIQGNRENTIYF. The CDR3 DNA follows: TGCGCCAGCAGCCTAGTAATCATTCAGGGGAATCGGGAAAACACCATATATTTT.

V and J are TRBV29-1 and TRBJ1-5; D perhaps matches TRBD1 (5 bases). The germline gives CDR1 SQVTM, CDR2 ANQGSEA. The V gene lost 4 bases and the J gene lost 4 bases, with 5 bases spanning the gap. This CDR3 comprises 11 residues. CDR3 nucleotides: TGCAGCGTTGGGGGGAATCAGCCCCAGCATTTT. This sequence encodes CSVGGNQPQHF.

V is TRBV4-1 and J is TRBJ2-7; D is undetermined. CDR3 size: 15 residues. Germline V gene lookup returns CDR1 MGHRA and CDR2 YSYEKL. The V and J ends lost 0 bases and 2 bases respectively, with 11 bases between them. CDR3 loop: CASSQDIVNAYEQYF. Written as DNA, the CDR3 is TGCGCCAGCAGCCAAGATATAGTGAACGCCTACGAGCAGTACTTC.

Worth noting for this clone: The same CDR3 arises from other DNA sequences in this sample as well. This chain links TRBV9 with TRBJ2-1; 11 nucleotides line up with TRBD2. Germline CDR1 SGDLS, CDR2 YYNGEE. The ends lost 0 bases at V and 6 bases at J; junction bases unmatched: 2. This CDR3 is built from 15 residues. CDR3 in amino acids: CASSVGTSGSNEQFF. Written as DNA, the CDR3 is TGTGCCAGCAGCGTAGGGACTAGCGGGTCCAATGAGCAGTTCTTC. Complete variable domain (other parts from reference TRBV9 and TRBJ2-1): DSGVTQTPKHLITATGQRVTLRCSPRSGDLSVYWYQQSLDQGLQFLIQYYNGEERAKGNILERFSAQQFPDLHSELNLSSLELGDSALYFCASSVGTSGSNEQFFGPGTRLTVL.

The genes are TRBV4-1 and TRBJ2-5, with D tentatively TRBD2 (5 bases). The CDR3 spans 16 residues. Germline V gene data show CDR1 as MGHRA and CDR2 as YSYEKL. With 0 bases removed from V and 1 base from J, the gap between germline ends came to 12 bases. CDR3 loop: CASSQELRGSQETQYF. In nucleotides, the CDR3 is TGCGCCAGCAGCCAAGAATTACGGGGTAGCCAAGAGACCCAGTACTTC.

V and J are TRBV7-9 and TRBJ2-1, with 10 bases fitting TRBD2. Germline loops: CDR1 SEHNR, CDR2 FQNEAQ (reference sequence). The J segment lost 5 bases and the V segment lost 2 bases, leaving 12 bases of the junction unmatched. This CDR3 contains 18 residues. The CDR3 DNA follows: TGTGCCAGCAGCTTACCTACCAGACTAGCGGGCCTAAACAATGAGCAGTTCTTC. It yields the protein CASSLPTRLAGLNNEQFF.

The chain carries TRBV5-4 and TRBJ2-1, with D tentatively TRBD2 (6 bases). Trimming cost V 2 bases and J 8 bases, with 14 bases left between them. CDR1 is SGHNT, CDR2 YYREEE, per germline (reference sequence). The CDR3 extends over 14 amino acids. The CDR3 region is CASSFGREIDEQFF. CDR3 sequence (DNA): TGTGCCAGCAGCTTTGGCCGGGAGATCGATGAGCAGTTCTTC.

The chain carries TRBV10-1 and TRBJ2-5, with D hard to call. This CDR3 region has 13 residues. CDR1 and CDR2 (germline): WNHNN, SYGVQD (reference sequence). Trimming cost V 6 bases and J 2 bases, with 10 bases left between them. The CDR3 DNA follows: TGCGCCAGCAGCCGACAATCTCAAGAGACCCAGTACTTC. Its translation is CASSRQSQETQYF.

The chain carries TRBV11-2 and TRBJ2-1, with D unclear. Trimming stripped 5 bases from V and 7 bases from J, with 6 bases between. CDR3 length equals 11 residues. Per germline, CDR1 SGHAT and CDR2 FQNNGV. In DNA form, the CDR3 reads TGTGCCAGCAGCCTGGGTAATGAGCAGTTCTTC. This gives the protein CASSLGNEQFF.